The 17 T cell receptor beta chains below all came from one sample that was sequenced in a study of blood T cell repertoires in COVID-19. TCRdb's table, derived via immunoSEQ multiplex PCR, lists solely in-frame clones and lacks some. The sample lists tens of thousands of clones; approximately 81% were seen once. Source material: peripheral blood. The origin of the receptors is a man aged 80 or over with active or convalescent COVID-19.

This clone appeared a few times. V gene TRBV5-4 combines with J gene TRBJ2-3; D is undetermined. With 4 bases removed from V and 4 bases from J, the gap between germline ends came to 16 bases. The germline V gene has CDR1 SGHNT and CDR2 YYREEE (reference sequence). The CDR3 consists of 15 residues. The CDR3 sequence: CASSPSAARADTQYF. The CDR3 DNA sequence: TGTGCCAGCAGCCCCAGTGCGGCCCGGGCAGATACGCAGTATTTT.

This clone was picked up a small number of times. CDR3: CASSRSGQGETEAFF. CDR3 bases: TGCGCCAGCAGCCGGTCCGGACAGGGTGAAACTGAAGCTTTCTTT. The rearrangement uses TRBV5-1 and TRBJ1-1; TRBD1 aligns across 8 bases. Germline CDR1 reads SGHRS; CDR2 reads YFSETQ. CDR3 length: 15 residues. J lost 5 bases, V lost 4 bases, and 10 bases had no gene match.

The chain is built from TRBV5-1 and TRBJ2-2, with 8 bases aligning to TRBD1. Germline lookup yields CDR1 SGHRS and CDR2 YFSETQ. The CDR3 is 20 amino acids. V was pared by 3 bases and J by 7 bases, with 23 bases of the junction left unmatched. This CDR3 is CASSSPTLTTGGALVGELFF. The CDR3 DNA is TGCGCCAGCAGCTCGCCGACGCTAACTACAGGGGGTGCCTTAGTCGGGGAGCTGTTTTTT.

The J gene is TRBJ2-7, the V gene TRBV2; possible D gene TRBD1, 6 bases. This CDR3 region has 14 residues. The V end lost 2 bases, the J end lost 3 bases, and 11 bases lay between the germline ends. Germline V gene lookup returns CDR1 SNHLY and CDR2 FYNNEI. The CDR3 sequence is CASSERGIRYEQYF. CDR3 in DNA: TGTGCCAGCAGTGAAAGGGGGATTCGCTACGAGCAGTACTTC.

The V and J genes are TRBV11-2 and TRBJ2-7; no reliable D call. The CDR3 is made up of 11 amino acids. The V end lost 5 bases, the J end lost 4 bases, and 6 bases lay between the germline ends. Germline V lookup: CDR1 SGHAT, CDR2 FQNNGV. This chain's CDR3 is CASSQLYEQYF. CDR3 nucleotide sequence: TGTGCCAGCAGCCAATTGTACGAGCAGTACTTC.

J is TRBJ2-6 and V is TRBV9; D not resolved. Looked up from germline, CDR1 is SGDLS and CDR2 is YYNGEE. V gave up 4 bases and J gave up 0 bases, with 5 bases separating them. The CDR3 totals 14 residues. This CDR3 is CASSSNSGANVLTF. As DNA, the CDR3 is TGTGCCAGCAGCTCCAACTCTGGGGCCAACGTCCTGACTTTC.

This chain links TRBV4-3 with TRBJ1-6; D call uncertain. The germline gives CDR1 LGHNA, CDR2 YSLEER. The ends were cut back, 1 base at V and 3 bases at J, with 10 bases in the middle. CDR3 length equals 16 residues. CDR3 residues: CASSQGRLSYNSPLHF. CDR3 nucleotide sequence: TGCGCCAGCAGCCAAGGCAGGTTAAGCTATAATTCACCCCTCCACTTT.

V usage is TRBV6-5 and J usage is TRBJ1-1; TRBD1 might be the D (5 bases). CDR3 length equals 14 residues. V gave up 6 bases and J gave up 3 bases, with 14 bases separating them. Germline loops: CDR1 MNHEY, CDR2 SVGAGI. CDR3 sequence: CASRQPGWDTEAFF. CDR3 nucleotides: TGTGCCAGCAGGCAGCCAGGGTGGGACACTGAAGCTTTCTTT.

In this sample, this clone turned up once. V is TRBV28 and J is TRBJ2-7, with D possibly TRBD1 on 6 matching bases. The V end was cut by 5 bases, the J end by 0 bases, with 11 bases between. Looked up from germline, CDR1 is MDHEN and CDR2 is SYDVKM. The CDR3 runs 14 residues. CDR3 nucleotides: TGTGCCAGCAGTCTGGACAGTAGCTCCTACGAGCAGTACTTC. Protein product: CASSLDSSSYEQYF.

The V and J genes are TRBV30 and TRBJ1-2; TRBD1 is a possible D gene (5 bases). Trimming stripped 0 bases from V and 7 bases from J, with 15 bases between. The germline V gene encodes CDR1 GTSNPN and CDR2 SVGIG (reference sequence). This CDR3 comprises 14 residues. CDR3 nucleotides: TGTGCCTGGAGTGTACCCCAGGGAAGGGGTGGCTACACCTTC. It is translated as CAWSVPQGRGGYTF.

The chain joins TRBV6-5 to TRBJ1-6; maybe TRBD1 (5 bases). Deletions cut 6 bases from V and 7 bases from J, with 16 bases between. Germline V gene sequence: CDR1 MNHEY, CDR2 SVGAGI. This CDR3 contains 15 residues. CDR3: CASRGVGYRNSPLHF. The CDR3 region has the DNA TGTGCCAGCAGAGGAGTGGGATACAGGAATTCACCCCTCCACTTT.

V is TRBV4-1 and J is TRBJ2-1; 7 bases map to TRBD1. CDR1 is MGHRA, CDR2 YSYEKL, per germline. Trimming removed 1 base from V and 4 bases from J; junction bases left unmatched: 4. There are 15 residues in the CDR3. CDR3 sequence reads: CASSQGTGDYNEQFF. For the CDR3, the DNA is TGCGCCAGCAGCCAAGGGACAGGAGATTACAATGAGCAGTTCTTC.

This clone was seen only once. The rearrangement uses TRBV6-5 and TRBJ2-3, with no clear D. Germline V CDR1 and CDR2: MNHEY, SVGAGI. The V end lost 2 bases, the J end lost 0 bases, and 6 bases lay between the germline ends. The CDR3 covers 14 residues. The chain's CDR3 is CASSYAVSTDTQYF. The DNA for the CDR3 is TGTGCCAGCAGTTACGCGGTTAGCACAGATACGCAGTATTTT.

This sequence joins TRBV7-8 and TRBJ2-5, with 8 bases lining up with TRBD1. V shed 3 bases and J 5 bases; nucleotides not matched to a gene: 2. CDR1 is SGHVS and CDR2 is FQNEAQ in the germline V gene. CDR3 length equals 13 residues. In DNA form, the CDR3 reads TGTGCCAGCAGCTTCCGGGACAGGGAGACCCAGTACTTC. Its translation: CASSFRDRETQYF.

J is TRBJ1-5 and V is TRBV18; D is uncertain. The CDR3 spans 13 residues. CDR1 is KGHSH and CDR2 is LQKENI in the germline V gene. The V end lost 2 bases, the J end lost 4 bases, and 6 bases lay between the germline ends. CDR3: CASSPGPNQPQHF. DNA of the CDR3: TGTGCCAGCTCACCAGGGCCGAATCAGCCCCAGCATTTT.

The chain carries TRBV18 and TRBJ2-7, with a tentative D call TRBD1 (6 bases). The ends were cut back, 6 bases at V and 4 bases at J, with 16 bases in the middle. CDR3 size: 14 residues. Germline V gives CDR1 KGHSH, CDR2 LQKENI. The CDR3 DNA follows: TGTGCCAGCTCCGCACAGGGAGTCGGGTACGAGCAGTACTTC. Translated, it gives CASSAQGVGYEQYF.

The chain uses TRBV11-2 and TRBJ2-2; the D gene is possibly TRBD2 (5 bases). Germline values: CDR1 SGHAT, CDR2 FQNNGV. The CDR3 contains 16 residues. Between the trimmed V and J ends, which lost 1 base and 4 bases, there was a span of 13 bases. Here the CDR3 reads CASSLVASPGTGELFF. The DNA of the CDR3 is TGTGCCAGCAGCTTAGTAGCTAGCCCGGGCACCGGGGAGCTGTTTTTT. Supplemented by reference TRBV11-2 and TRBJ2-2, the full variable domain reads EAGVAQSPRYKIIEKRQSVAFWCNPISGHATLYWYQQILGQGPKLLIQFQNNGVVDDSQLPKDRFSAERLKGVDSTLKIQPAKLEDSAVYLCASSLVASPGTGELFFGEGSRLTVL.